The present entry profiles one T cell receptor beta chain with its context. Original data processing: The authors estimated nucleated cell counts from reference gene primer amplification. The assay was immunoSEQ multiplex PCR, and TCRdb's table has in-frame clones only and misses some. V, J and clone size were drawn from that table, and D and trimming were deduced from the DNA. Among roughly 440,000 clones, around 89% were seen once, and the ten largest hold 10% to 15%. The data originate from a study of blood T cell repertoires in COVID-19. The Seattle patients, enrolled during active infection, were followed longitudinally. Germline assignment: CDR1 ENHRY and CDR2 SYGVKD. The CDR3 has 16 residues. With 5 bases removed from V and 7 bases from J, the gap between germline ends came to 18 bases.

This chain links TRBV10-3 with TRBJ1-6; D not certain. This TCR came from a woman aged 45-60 years with COVID-19, enrolled during active disease. The sample taken for sequencing was peripheral blood. The CDR3 DNA sequence: TGTGCCATCAGTCCAGAGGATCCCAGAAACAATTCACCCCTCCACTTT. Translating gives CAISPEDPRNNSPLHF.